A single sample is the source of the 29 T cell receptor beta chains below, sequenced in a study of T-cell memory formation after mild COVID-19. TCRdb independently ran MiXCR on the 5' RACE reads; one entry per CDR3 protein. The table includes some 410,000 distinct CDR3 sequences, roughly a quarter detected once. Sequenced: PBMCs or a T cell subset sorted from them (not recorded which). The source of these receptors is an adult woman who had mild COVID-19 (a few samples of this study predate the infection). Cell type and time point are not known.

The CDR3 region is CAWLPEWRGTTDTQYF. CDR3 DNA sequence: TGTGCCTGGCTCCCTGAATGGCGGGGTACCACAGATACGCAGTATTTT. The chain recombines TRBV30 with TRBJ2-3, with D tentatively TRBD2 (6 bases). This CDR3 spans 16 amino acids. In germline, CDR1 is GTSNPN, CDR2 SVGIG (reference sequence). V lost 5 bases, J lost 2 bases, and 20 bases lay in between.

This chain connects TRBV7-8 to TRBJ1-1; tentative D call: TRBD1 (6 bases). CDR3 length: 18 amino acids. Germline loops: CDR1 SGHVS, CDR2 FQNEAQ. Trimming left V 2 bases short and J 0 bases short, with 19 bases between. CDR3 coding DNA: TGTGCCAGCAGCTTAATACTGACGGGGGCCATAATGAACACTGAAGCTTTCTTT. It specifies CASSLILTGAIMNTEAFF.

There are a few counts of this clonotype. V usage is TRBV24-1 and J usage is TRBJ2-2; D unresolved. V lost 0 bases and J lost 1, with 8 bases in between. The CDR3 is 16 amino acids. CDR1 and CDR2 from the germline V gene are KGHDR and SFDVKD. In DNA form, the CDR3 reads TGTGCCACCAGTGATTTGCGTCACAAGAACACCGGGGAGCTGTTTTTT. This gives the protein CATSDLRHKNTGELFF.

The J gene is TRBJ2-3, the V gene TRBV23-1, with 8 bases matching TRBD2. TRBV23-1 is designated an ORF whose function remains uncertain. This CDR3 region has 15 residues. The V gene end was trimmed by 3 bases and the J gene end by 1 base; junction bases not matched to a gene: 3. The CDR3 bases are TGCGCCAGCAGTCATGCGGGGGGCGGCACAGATACGCAGTATTTT. This codes for CASSHAGGGTDTQYF.

This clonotype was seen a handful of times. The gene calls are TRBV12-5 and TRBJ2-7; no reliable D call. CDR1 and CDR2 from the germline V gene are LGHNT and FRNRAP. The germline V and J ends were trimmed by 2 bases and 3 bases, with 8 bases remaining between them. The CDR3 consists of 13 residues. The CDR3 DNA reads TGTGCTAGTGGTTTGAGTGACGGCTACGAGCAGTACTTC. Translating it yields CASGLSDGYEQYF. Based on the CDR3 plus reference TRBV12-5 and TRBJ2-7, the full variable domain is DARVTQTPRHKVTEMGQEVTMRCQPILGHNTVFWYRQTMMQGLELLAYFRNRAPLDDSGMPKDRFSAEMPDATLATLKIQPSEPRDSAVYFCASGLSDGYEQYFGPGTRLTVT.

A few counts support this clonotype. The V call is TRBV5-1, the J call TRBJ2-3; D is perhaps TRBD2 (6 bases). The V end lost 3 bases, the J end lost 0 bases, and 17 bases lay between the germline ends. CDR1 is SGHRS and CDR2 is YFSETQ in the germline V gene. The CDR3 is 17 residues long. CDR3 DNA sequence: TGCGCCAGCAGCTCCACGGGGGAACGCTCTAGCACAGATACGCAGTATTTT. Amino acid sequence: CASSSTGERSSTDTQYF.

V and J are TRBV3-1 and TRBJ2-7; TRBD2 matches at 11 bases. There are 15 residues in the CDR3. Germline V gene sequence: CDR1 LGHDT, CDR2 YNNKEL (reference sequence). V gave up 4 bases and J gave up 7 bases; unmatched junction bases: 9. CDR3: CASSPRLAGTGEQYF. CDR3 coding DNA: TGTGCCAGCAGCCCCCGACTAGCGGGAACGGGGGAGCAGTACTTC.

The V and J genes are TRBV6-2 or TRBV6-3 and TRBJ2-3; a weak D match, TRBD2 (5 bases). Trimming took 7 bases from V and 0 from J, leaving 11 bases between them. Germline V gene lookup returns CDR1 MNHEY and CDR2 SVGEGT. The CDR3 length is 14 residues. In DNA, the CDR3 is TGTGCCAGCACTCAGAGGGCTAGCACAGATACGCAGTATTTT. Protein sequence: CASTQRASTDTQYF.

The chain uses TRBV7-7 and TRBJ2-3, with D unresolved. This CDR3 region has 16 residues. V was cut by 2 bases and J by 3 bases, with 15 bases left in between. In germline, CDR1 is SSHAT, CDR2 FNYEAQ (reference sequence). CDR3 DNA sequence: TGTGCCAGCAGCTTACCACCCCTAAGCAGGACAGATACGCAGTATTTT. Encoded protein: CASSLPPLSRTDTQYF.

This sequence joins TRBV24-1 and TRBJ1-2; a possible D gene is TRBD1 (5 bases). Looked up from germline, CDR1 is KGHDR and CDR2 is SFDVKD. V lost 1 base to trimming and J lost 3 bases, with 8 bases between them. The CDR3 length is 14 residues. The CDR3 reads CATSDFKQDYGYTF. Written as DNA, the CDR3 is TGTGCCACCAGTGATTTTAAACAGGACTATGGCTACACCTTC.

This clonotype was seen at least ten times. The chain couples TRBV12-3 or TRBV12-4 to TRBJ2-3; no reliable D call. The CDR3 consists of 14 residues. The germline V and J ends were trimmed by 6 bases and 1 base, with 11 bases remaining between them. The CDR3: CASSTLWGTDTQYF. The CDR3 DNA reads as TGTGCCAGCAGCACTCTGTGGGGCACAGATACGCAGTATTTT.

The chain carries TRBV30 and TRBJ2-7; D is ambiguous. The CDR3 totals 13 residues. Germline CDR1 is GTSNPN and CDR2 is SVGIG (reference sequence). Trimming pared 3 bases from V and 5 bases from J, leaving 14 bases between. CDR3: CAWSLSVPDEQYF. CDR3 DNA sequence: TGTGCCTGGAGCTTGTCCGTCCCGGACGAGCAGTACTTC.

This clonotype was observed a handful of times. The rearrangement uses TRBV7-9 and TRBJ2-1; D uncertain. Deletions cut 5 bases from V and 10 bases from J, with 9 bases between. Germline lookup yields CDR1 SEHNR and CDR2 FQNEAQ (reference sequence). The CDR3 length is 11 residues. CDR3 sequence: CASSLRKEQFF. DNA of the CDR3: TGTGCCAGCAGCCTCCGGAAGGAGCAGTTCTTC.

This rearrangement joins TRBV30 to TRBJ2-3, with D unclear. From germline, CDR1 is GTSNPN and CDR2 SVGIG (reference sequence). This CDR3 has 12 residues. The V end lost 2 bases, the J end lost 8 bases, and 11 bases lay between the germline ends. The CDR3 spells CAWSRAVGTQYF. The CDR3 nucleotides read TGTGCCTGGAGTCGGGCCGTGGGTACGCAGTATTTT. The whole variable domain, remainder taken from reference TRBV30 and TRBJ2-3, is SQTIHQWPATLVQPVGSPLSLECTVEGTSNPNLYWYRQAAGRGLQLLFYSVGIGQISSEVPQNLSASRPQDRQFILSSKKLLLSDSGFYLCAWSRAVGTQYFGPGTRLTVL.

This chain uses TRBV3-1 with TRBJ2-1, with D maybe TRBD2 (6 bases). V gave up 0 bases and J gave up 12 bases, with 6 bases separating them. Looked up from germline, CDR1 is LGHDT and CDR2 is YNNKEL (reference sequence). The CDR3 spans 11 residues. CDR3: CASSQEAGQFF. As DNA, the CDR3 is TGTGCCAGCAGCCAAGAAGCGGGGCAGTTCTTC.

This clonotype has just a few counts. The V and J genes are TRBV18 and TRBJ2-1; D remains unclear. V lost 4 bases and J lost 6, with 13 bases in between. Germline V lookup: CDR1 KGHSH, CDR2 LQKENI. The CDR3 sequence is 14 residues long. The CDR3 loop reads CASSRDLGRNEQFF. Written as DNA, the CDR3 is TGTGCCAGCTCACGGGATTTGGGCCGCAATGAGCAGTTCTTC.

In this sample, this clonotype turned up a few times. The chain has TRBV5-1 and TRBJ2-7; TRBD1 aligns across 9 bases. From germline, CDR1 is SGHRS and CDR2 YFSETQ. The CDR3 contains 16 residues. V shed 3 bases and J 7 bases; nucleotides not matched to a gene: 14. CDR3 in amino acids: CASSYGTGQGGREQYF. In DNA form, the CDR3 reads TGCGCCAGCAGCTATGGGACGGGACAGGGAGGACGAGAGCAGTACTTC.

The chain uses TRBV7-9 and TRBJ2-7, with D unresolved. CDR3 length equals 15 residues. V gave up 2 bases and J gave up 5 bases, with 16 bases separating them. Germline values: CDR1 SEHNR, CDR2 FQNEAQ (reference sequence). The CDR3 loop is CASSLTSWIGDEQYF. CDR3 coding DNA: TGTGCCAGCAGCTTAACATCGTGGATTGGGGACGAGCAGTACTTC.

The chain joins TRBV24-1 to TRBJ2-5, with D perhaps TRBD1 (5 bases). Deletions cut 1 base from V and 1 base from J, with 18 bases between. The CDR3 loop spans 18 amino acids. Looked up from germline, CDR1 is KGHDR and CDR2 is SFDVKD. The CDR3: CATSDLCDAREVQETQYF. CDR3 in DNA: TGTGCCACCAGTGATTTATGTGACGCCAGGGAAGTCCAAGAGACCCAGTACTTC.

This clonotype appeared a few times. The rearrangement joins TRBV7-8 to TRBJ2-7; 7 bases match TRBD1. The CDR3 runs to 16 residues. Germline V gene sequence: CDR1 SGHVS, CDR2 FQNEAQ. Unmatched junction bases numbered 9, after V lost 4 bases and J lost 0 bases. The CDR3 sequence is CASSSTAQGSSYEQYF. The DNA of the CDR3 is TGTGCCAGCAGCTCGACGGCACAGGGGTCCTCCTACGAGCAGTACTTC.

The gene calls are TRBV27 and TRBJ2-1; 7 bases fit TRBD2. V was clipped by 8 bases and J by 3 bases; unmatched bases: 4. The CDR3 spans 13 residues. The germline gives CDR1 MNHEY, CDR2 SMNVEV (reference sequence). CDR3 DNA sequence: TGTGCCAGCGGGGGGGTCGACTACAATGAGCAGTTCTTC. This codes for CASGGVDYNEQFF.

At least ten counts were recorded for this clonotype. The CDR3 nucleotides are TGTGCCAGCAGCCCCGGACAGGGAGAAGCTTTCTTT. It specifies CASSPGQGEAFF. The chain uses TRBV3-1 and TRBJ1-1, with 8 nucleotides matching TRBD1. This CDR3 has 12 residues. Germline CDR1 is LGHDT and CDR2 is YNNKEL (reference sequence). The V segment lost 4 bases and the J segment 8 bases; nucleotides outside the gene matches: 3.

The V and J genes are TRBV7-6 and TRBJ2-1; TRBD2 matches 7 bases. V dropped 2 bases and J dropped 0; count of bases not matched to a gene: 4. The CDR3 is made up of 16 amino acids. Germline CDR1 SGHVS, CDR2 FNYEAQ. CDR3 sequence reads: CASSLWGGSSYNEQFF. The CDR3 DNA follows: TGTGCCAGCAGCTTATGGGGGGGGAGCTCCTACAATGAGCAGTTCTTC.

The V call is TRBV9, the J call TRBJ2-7; 8 bases are a match to TRBD2. The germline V gene has CDR1 SGDLS and CDR2 YYNGEE. With 3 bases clipped from V and 4 bases from J, the junction kept 3 bases outside the gene matches. CDR3 length equals 13 residues. The CDR3 loop reads CASSAAGEYEQYF. CDR3 nucleotides: TGTGCCAGCAGCGCAGCGGGAGAGTACGAGCAGTACTTC.

This clonotype has just a few counts. V gene TRBV5-5 combines with J gene TRBJ2-7; 8 nucleotides line up with TRBD2. Losses at the gene ends were 2 bases for V and 0 bases for J; bases not matched to a gene: 4. The CDR3 contains 15 residues. In germline, CDR1 is SGHKS, CDR2 YYEKEE (reference sequence). The CDR3 is CASSFAAGDSYEQYF. As DNA, the CDR3 is TGTGCCAGCAGCTTTGCAGCGGGGGACTCCTACGAGCAGTACTTC.

The V gene is TRBV5-1, the J gene TRBJ2-7, with a possible D match to TRBD2 (6 bases). The V gene lost 9 bases and the J gene lost 2 bases, with 21 bases spanning the gap. The CDR3 length is 15 residues. The germline V gene encodes CDR1 SGHRS and CDR2 YFSETQ. The CDR3 region is CAIHKERAVAYEQYF. CDR3 DNA sequence: TGCGCCATCCACAAAGAGCGGGCAGTGGCCTACGAGCAGTACTTC.

The rearrangement uses TRBV27 and TRBJ2-5; D might be TRBD1 (6 bases). The V end lost 4 bases, the J end lost 4 bases, and 16 bases lay between the germline ends. The CDR3 totals 15 residues. Germline values: CDR1 MNHEY, CDR2 SMNVEV (reference sequence). The CDR3 DNA sequence: TGTGCCAGCAGTTCGGACAGAGGCAGGCGAGAGACCCAGTACTTC. Translation gives CASSSDRGRRETQYF.

V is TRBV3-1 and J is TRBJ2-7, with TRBD2 matching over 9 bases. With V trimmed by 2 bases and J by 6 bases, 2 bases remained unmatched. Germline CDR1 LGHDT, CDR2 YNNKEL (reference sequence). This CDR3 contains 13 residues. The CDR3 region is CASSQWTSAEQYF. The CDR3 nucleotides are TGTGCCAGCAGCCAATGGACTAGCGCCGAGCAGTACTTC.

This clonotype was counted only a few times. CDR3 nucleotide sequence: TGTGCCAGCAGTCTGACAGGGATAAAAAACTATGGCTACACCTTC. Amino acids: CASSLTGIKNYGYTF. V gene TRBV12-3 or TRBV12-4 combines with J gene TRBJ1-2; the match to TRBD1 covers 7 bases. The CDR3 is 15 residues long. V dropped 5 bases and J dropped 2; count of bases not matched to a gene: 8.